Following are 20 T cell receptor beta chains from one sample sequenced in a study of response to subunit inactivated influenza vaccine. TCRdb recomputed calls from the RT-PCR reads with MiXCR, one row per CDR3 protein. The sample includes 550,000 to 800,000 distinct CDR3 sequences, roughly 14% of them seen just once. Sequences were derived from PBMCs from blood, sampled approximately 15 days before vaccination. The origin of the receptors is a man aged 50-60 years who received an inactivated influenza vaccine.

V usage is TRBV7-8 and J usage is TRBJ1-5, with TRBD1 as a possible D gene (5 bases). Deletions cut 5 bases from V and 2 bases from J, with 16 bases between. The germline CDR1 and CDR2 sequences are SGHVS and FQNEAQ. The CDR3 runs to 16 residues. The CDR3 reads CASSPEVWGRNQPQHF. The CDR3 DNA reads TGTGCCAGCAGCCCGGAAGTTTGGGGCCGCAATCAGCCCCAGCATTTT.

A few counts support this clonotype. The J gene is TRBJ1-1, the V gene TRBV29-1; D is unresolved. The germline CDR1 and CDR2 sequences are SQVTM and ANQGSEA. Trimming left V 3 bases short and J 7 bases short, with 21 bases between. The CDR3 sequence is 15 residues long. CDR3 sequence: CSVDGFDFRPFEAFF. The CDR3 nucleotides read TGCAGCGTTGACGGATTCGATTTTCGGCCGTTTGAAGCTTTCTTT.

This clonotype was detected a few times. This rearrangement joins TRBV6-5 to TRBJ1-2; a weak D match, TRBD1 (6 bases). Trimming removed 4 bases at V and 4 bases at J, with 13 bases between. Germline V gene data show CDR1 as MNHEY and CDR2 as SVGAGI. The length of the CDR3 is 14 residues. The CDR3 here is CASSSEQGFYGYTF. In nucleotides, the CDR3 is TGTGCCAGCAGTTCAGAACAGGGTTTCTATGGCTACACCTTC.

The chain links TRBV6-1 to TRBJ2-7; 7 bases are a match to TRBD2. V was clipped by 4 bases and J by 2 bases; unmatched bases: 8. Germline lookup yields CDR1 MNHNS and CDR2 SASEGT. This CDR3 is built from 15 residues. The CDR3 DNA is TGTGCCAGCAGTGCCGCGGGGGATCGCCCCTACGAGCAGTACTTC. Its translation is CASSAAGDRPYEQYF.

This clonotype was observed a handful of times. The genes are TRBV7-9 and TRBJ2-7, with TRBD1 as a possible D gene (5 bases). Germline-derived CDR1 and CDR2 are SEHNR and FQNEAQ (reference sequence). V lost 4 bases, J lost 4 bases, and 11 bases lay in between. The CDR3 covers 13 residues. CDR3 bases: TGTGCCAGCAGCTCCCCTACAGGATACGAGCAGTACTTC. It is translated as CASSSPTGYEQYF.

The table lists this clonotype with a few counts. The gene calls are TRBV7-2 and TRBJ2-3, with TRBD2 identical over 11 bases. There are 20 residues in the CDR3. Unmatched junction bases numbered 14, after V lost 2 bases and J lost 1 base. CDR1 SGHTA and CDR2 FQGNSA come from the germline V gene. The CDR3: CASSLRASGRWATGTDTQYF. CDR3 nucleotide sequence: TGTGCCAGCAGCTTACGGGCTAGCGGGAGGTGGGCAACAGGCACAGATACGCAGTATTTT.

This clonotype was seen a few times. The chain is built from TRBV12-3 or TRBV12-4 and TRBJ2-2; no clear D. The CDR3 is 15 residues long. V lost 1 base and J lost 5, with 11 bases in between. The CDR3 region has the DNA TGTGCCAGCAGTTTAGGGACCTATTCAACCGGGGAGCTGTTTTTT. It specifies CASSLGTYSTGELFF.

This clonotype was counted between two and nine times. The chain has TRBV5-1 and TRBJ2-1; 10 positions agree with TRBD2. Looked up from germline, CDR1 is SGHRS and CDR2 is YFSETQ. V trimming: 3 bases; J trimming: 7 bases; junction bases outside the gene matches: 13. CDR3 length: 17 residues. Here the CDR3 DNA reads TGCGCCAGCAGCTGGACCCCCCCAGCGGGGGGGCCGAATGAGCAGTTCTTC. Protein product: CASSWTPPAGGPNEQFF.

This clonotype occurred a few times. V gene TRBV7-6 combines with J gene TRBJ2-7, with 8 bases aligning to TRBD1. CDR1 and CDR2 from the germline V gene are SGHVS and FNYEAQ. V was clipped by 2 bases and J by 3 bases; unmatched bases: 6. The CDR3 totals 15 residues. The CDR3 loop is CASSLTGGSVYEQYF. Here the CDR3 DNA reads TGTGCCAGCAGCTTAACAGGGGGGAGCGTCTACGAGCAGTACTTC.

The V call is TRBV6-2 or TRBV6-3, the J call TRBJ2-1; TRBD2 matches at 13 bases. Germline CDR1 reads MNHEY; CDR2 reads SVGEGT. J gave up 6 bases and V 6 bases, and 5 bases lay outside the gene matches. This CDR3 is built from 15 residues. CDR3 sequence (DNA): TGTGCCAGCAGAAGAGGACTAGCGGGAGTCAATGAGCAGTTCTTC. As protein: CASRRGLAGVNEQFF.

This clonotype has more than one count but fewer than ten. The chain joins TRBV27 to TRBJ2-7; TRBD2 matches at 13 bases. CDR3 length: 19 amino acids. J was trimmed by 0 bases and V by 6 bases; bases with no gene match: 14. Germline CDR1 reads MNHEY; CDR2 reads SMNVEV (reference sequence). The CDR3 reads CASSFKGTSGANVSYEQYF. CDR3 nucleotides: TGTGCCAGCAGCTTTAAAGGGACTAGCGGGGCGAATGTCTCCTACGAGCAGTACTTC.

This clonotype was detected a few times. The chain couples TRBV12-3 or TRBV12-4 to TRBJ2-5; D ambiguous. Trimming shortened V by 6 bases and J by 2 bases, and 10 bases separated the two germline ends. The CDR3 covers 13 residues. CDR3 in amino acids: CASSVGSQETQYF. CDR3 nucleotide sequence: TGTGCCAGCAGCGTGGGGTCTCAAGAGACCCAGTACTTC.

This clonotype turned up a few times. The CDR3 DNA is TGTGCCAGCAGCTTGTTACTTGAGCGGGGGGGCTACAATGAGCAGTTCTTC. Encoded protein: CASSLLLERGGYNEQFF. V gene TRBV5-6 combines with J gene TRBJ2-1, with 10 nucleotides matching TRBD2. Germline assignment: CDR1 SGHDT and CDR2 YYEEEE. V dropped 1 base and J dropped 3; count of bases not matched to a gene: 7. The CDR3 has 17 residues.

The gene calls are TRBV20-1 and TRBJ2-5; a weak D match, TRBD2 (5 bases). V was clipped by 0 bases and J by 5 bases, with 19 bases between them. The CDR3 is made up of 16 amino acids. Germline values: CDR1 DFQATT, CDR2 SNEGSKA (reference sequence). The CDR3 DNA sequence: TGCAGTGCTAGAGATCACGCGGGCCCCGAGTGGGAGACCCAGTACTTC. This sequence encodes CSARDHAGPEWETQYF.

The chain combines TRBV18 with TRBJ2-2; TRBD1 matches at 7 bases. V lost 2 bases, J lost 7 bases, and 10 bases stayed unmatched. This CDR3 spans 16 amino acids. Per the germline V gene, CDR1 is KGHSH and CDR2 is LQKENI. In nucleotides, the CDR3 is TGTGCCAGCTCACCAGCGCAGGGGGTCCGGGACGGGGAGCTGTTTTTT. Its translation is CASSPAQGVRDGELFF.

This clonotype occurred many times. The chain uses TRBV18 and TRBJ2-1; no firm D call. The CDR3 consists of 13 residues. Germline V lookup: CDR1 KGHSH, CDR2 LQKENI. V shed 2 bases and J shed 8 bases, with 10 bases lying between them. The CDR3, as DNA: TGTGCCAGCTCACCATCACATGTGGATGAGCAGTTCTTC. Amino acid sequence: CASSPSHVDEQFF. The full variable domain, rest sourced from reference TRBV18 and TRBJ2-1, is NAGVMQNPRHLVRRRGQEARLRCSPMKGHSHVYWYRQLPEEGLKFMVYLQKENIIDESGMPKERFSAEFPKEGPSILRIQQVVRGDSAAYFCASSPSHVDEQFFGPGTRLTVL.

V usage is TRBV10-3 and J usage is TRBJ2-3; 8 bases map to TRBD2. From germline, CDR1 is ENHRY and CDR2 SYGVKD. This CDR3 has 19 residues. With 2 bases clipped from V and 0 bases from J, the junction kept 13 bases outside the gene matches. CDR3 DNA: TGTGCCATCAGTGAGCGATCGAAATTTAGCGGGGCAAGCACAGATACGCAGTATTTT. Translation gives CAISERSKFSGASTDTQYF.

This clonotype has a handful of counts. The CDR3 region has the DNA TGTGCCAGCAGGGCCGGGACTCTGTTTTCGGATACGCAGTATTTT. Protein: CASRAGTLFSDTQYF. V usage is TRBV14 and J usage is TRBJ2-3, with D possibly TRBD2 on 6 matching bases. In germline, CDR1 is SGHDN, CDR2 FVKESK. V gave up 6 bases and J gave up 6 bases, with 19 bases separating them. This CDR3 contains 15 residues.

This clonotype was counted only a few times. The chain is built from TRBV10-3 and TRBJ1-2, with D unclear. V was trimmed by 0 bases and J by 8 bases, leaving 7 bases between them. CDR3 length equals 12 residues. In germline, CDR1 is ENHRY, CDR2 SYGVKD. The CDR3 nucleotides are TGTGCCATCAGTGAGTCGAGGGAGGGCTACACCTTC. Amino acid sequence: CAISESREGYTF.

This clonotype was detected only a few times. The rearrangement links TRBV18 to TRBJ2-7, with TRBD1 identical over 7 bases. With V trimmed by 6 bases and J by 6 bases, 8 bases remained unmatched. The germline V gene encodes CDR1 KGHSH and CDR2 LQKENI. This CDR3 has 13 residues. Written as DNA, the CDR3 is TGTGCCAGCTCCGTGGCCGACAGGGCCGAGCAGTACTTC. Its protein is CASSVADRAEQYF.